This T cell receptor (beta chain) stems from a study of CD8 T cells in acute hepatitis C reinfection. TCRdb's copy holds only in-frame clones and misses some; the assay was immunoSEQ multiplex PCR. The table records some 40,000 clones, just under 90% of them present only once. Time point indicated: naive CD8 control sorted from an acute-time-point sample. A positive HCV RNA or antibody test following a negative test within 24 weeks defined acute primary infection. From germline, CDR1 is MNHEY and CDR2 SMNVEV (reference sequence). V was pared by 0 bases and J by 2 bases, with 14 bases between. The CDR3 is made up of 16 amino acids. Whole-study results and caveats: TRBV04 and TRBV06 were preferentially used in all groups, not explained by naive pool overrepresentation.

To note about this clone: The antigen remains unidentified.

This clonotype was obtained from a young man with chronic hepatitis C. The J gene is TRBJ2-7, the V gene TRBV27; D not certain. Sequencing was done on a sample of naive CD8+ T cells from PBMCs. CDR3 amino acids: CASSLSPAGSPYEQYF. The CDR3 DNA sequence: TGTGCCAGCAGTTTATCGCCCGCCGGAAGTCCCTACGAGCAGTACTTC.